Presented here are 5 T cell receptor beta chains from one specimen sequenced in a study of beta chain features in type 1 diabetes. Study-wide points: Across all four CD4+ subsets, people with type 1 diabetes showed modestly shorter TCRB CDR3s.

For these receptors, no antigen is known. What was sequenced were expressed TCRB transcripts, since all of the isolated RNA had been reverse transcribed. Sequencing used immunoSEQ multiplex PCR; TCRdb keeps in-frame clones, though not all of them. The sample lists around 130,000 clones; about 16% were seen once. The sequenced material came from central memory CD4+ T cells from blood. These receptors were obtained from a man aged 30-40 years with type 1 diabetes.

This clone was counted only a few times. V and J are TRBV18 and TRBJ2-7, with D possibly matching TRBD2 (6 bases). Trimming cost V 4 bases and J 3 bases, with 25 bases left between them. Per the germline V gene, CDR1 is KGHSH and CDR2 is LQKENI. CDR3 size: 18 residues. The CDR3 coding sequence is TGTGCCAGCTCACTTCTGGCCCCGTTTGGCGGGGAAAGCTACGAGCAGTACTTC. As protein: CASSLLAPFGGESYEQYF. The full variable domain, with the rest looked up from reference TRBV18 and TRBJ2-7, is NAGVMQNPRHLVRRRGQEARLRCSPMKGHSHVYWYRQLPEEGLKFMVYLQKENIIDESGMPKERFSAEFPKEGPSILRIQQVVRGDSAAYFCASSLLAPFGGESYEQYFGPGTRLTVT.

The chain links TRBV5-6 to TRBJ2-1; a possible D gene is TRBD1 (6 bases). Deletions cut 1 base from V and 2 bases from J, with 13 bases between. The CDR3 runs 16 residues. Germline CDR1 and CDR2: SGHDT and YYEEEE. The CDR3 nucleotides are TGTGCCAGCAGCTTGTTAGGCAGGGGTCCCTACAATGAGCAGTTCTTC. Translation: CASSLLGRGPYNEQFF.

CDR3 DNA sequence: TGTGCCACCGGGGCAGGCCTATACGAGCAGTACTTC. The encoded protein is CATGAGLYEQYF. The gene calls are TRBV28 and TRBJ2-7; D might be TRBD1 or TRBD2, each matching 5 bases. This CDR3 has 12 amino acids. The germline CDR1 and CDR2 sequences are MDHEN and SYDVKM. Trimming cost V 10 bases and J 4 bases, with 14 bases left between them. Based on the CDR3 plus reference TRBV28 and TRBJ2-7, the full variable domain is DVKVTQSSRYLVKRTGEKVFLECVQDMDHENMFWYRQDPGLGLRLIYFSYDVKMKEKGDIPEGYSVSREKKERFSLILESASTNQTSMYLCATGAGLYEQYFGPGTRLTVT.

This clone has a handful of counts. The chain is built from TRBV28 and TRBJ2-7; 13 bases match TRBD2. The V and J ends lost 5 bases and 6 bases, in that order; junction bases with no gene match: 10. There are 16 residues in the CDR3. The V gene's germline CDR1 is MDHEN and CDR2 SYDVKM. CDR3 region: CASSSAGTSGVFEQYF. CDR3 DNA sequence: TGTGCCAGCAGTAGCGCCGGGACTAGCGGGGTTTTCGAGCAGTACTTC.

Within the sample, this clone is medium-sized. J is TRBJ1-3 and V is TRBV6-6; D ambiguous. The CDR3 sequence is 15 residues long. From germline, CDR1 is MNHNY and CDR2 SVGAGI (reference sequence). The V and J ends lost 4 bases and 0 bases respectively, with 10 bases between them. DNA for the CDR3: TGTGCCAGCAGTTCCCGACGGAGCTCTGGAAACACCATATATTTT. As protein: CASSSRRSSGNTIYF.